These T cell receptor beta chains were read from a single sample in a study of blood T cell repertoires in COVID-19. Libraries were prepared by immunoSEQ multiplex PCR; TCRdb keeps only in-frame clonotypes and omits some of them. The sample lists over 140,000 clones; around 80% were seen once. The sample consisted of peripheral blood. All receptors derive from a woman of 80 years or more with active or convalescent COVID-19. Both conserved end residues are part of each CDR3. A D gene is named only where the DNA matches it firmly. A row's size may be missing; if present it is once, few, many or a size class.

V	size	J	D	length	DNA	CDR3
TRBV10-3	-	TRBJ2-7	TRBD2	14	TGTGCCATCAGTGCGGTTAGCGGGGTTAACGAGCAGTACTTC	CAISAVSGVNEQYF
TRBV27	-	TRBJ1-6	TRBD1	15	TGTGCCAGCAGCAGGCCGGGACAGGAAAATTCACCCCTCCACTTT	CASSRPGQENSPLHF
TRBV6-1	-	TRBJ1-2	-	15	TGTGCCAGCAGTGAAACTCTTATTACGCGTGATGGCTACACCTTC	CASSETLITRDGYTF
TRBV5-1	once	TRBJ1-2	TRBD1	14	TGCGCCAGCGGGAGGGGACAGGCTAACTATGGCTACACCTTC	CASGRGQANYGYTF
TRBV4-2	-	TRBJ2-3	-	15	TGTGCCAGCAGCCAAGTGGGGGCTAACACAGATACGCAGTATTTT	CASSQVGANTDTQYF
TRBV6-4	-	TRBJ1-5	-	14	TGTGCCAGCAGTGGGGGGGTAGGCAATCAGCCCCAGCATTTT	CASSGGVGNQPQHF
TRBV4-3	few	TRBJ1-2	-	15	TGCGCCAGCAGCCAAGATCCGCAGGGACTCTATGGCTACACCTTC	CASSQDPQGLYGYTF
TRBV15	-	TRBJ1-4	TRBD1	14	TGTGCCACCAGCCGGGACAGGGCTAATGAAAAACTGTTTTTT	CATSRDRANEKLFF
TRBV30	-	TRBJ1-3	-	14	TGTGCCTGGAGCGACCGGGACTCTGGAAACACCATATATTTT	CAWSDRDSGNTIYF
TRBV19	-	TRBJ2-2	-	15	TGTGCCAGTAGTATTTTGTTTTCTCCCACCGGGGAGCTGTTTTTT	CASSILFSPTGELFF
TRBV7-2	-	TRBJ2-2	-	11	TGTGCCAGCAGCAGAGGGGGGGAGCTGTTTTTT	CASSRGGELFF
TRBV12-3/TRBV12-4	-	TRBJ1-2	-	13	TGTGCCAGCACCACGAGGGAAAAATATGGCTACACCTTC	CASTTREKYGYTF
TRBV21-1	few	TRBJ2-7	-	16	TGTGCCAGCACCATCCCTCCGGGACTCTTCTCCTACGAGCAGTACTTC	CASTIPPGLFSYEQYF
TRBV29-1	-	TRBJ1-2	-	12	TGCAGCGTGGACAGAACGAACTATGGCTACACCTTC	CSVDRTNYGYTF
TRBV30	once	TRBJ1-3	-	11	TGTGCCTACCAGACTGGAAACACCATATATTTT	CAYQTGNTIYF
TRBV30	-	TRBJ1-6	TRBD1	14	TGTGCCTGGACCAAGGGACAGGGGAATTCACCCCTCCACTTT	CAWTKGQGNSPLHF
TRBV7-2	-	TRBJ2-4	TRBD1	15	TGTGCCAGCAGCTTAGCCGGGACAGGGAGAAACATTCAGTACTTC	CASSLAGTGRNIQYF
TRBV6-5	once	TRBJ1-6	TRBD1	15	TGTGTCACAAAACCAGCCGGGACAGGGCGGCGTGCCCTCCACTTT	CVTKPAGTGRRALHF
TRBV11-2	once	TRBJ1-1	TRBD1	15	TGTGCCAGCAGCTCGGGGACAGGTTTTAACCCTGAAGCTTTCTTT	CASSSGTGFNPEAFF
TRBV19	few	TRBJ2-1	TRBD1	17	TGTGCCAGTAGCGGACTCTCGGACAGGGATCGATCGGATGAGCAGTTCTTC	CASSGLSDRDRSDEQFF
TRBV29-1	-	TRBJ1-1	TRBD1	16	TGCAGCGCCAGGGACAGGGGCTCTCGAGTTGACACTGAAGCTTTCTTT	CSARDRGSRVDTEAFF
TRBV27	-	TRBJ2-3	-	14	TGTGCCAGCAGTTTAAATGGGGGCCCAGATACGCAGTATTTT	CASSLNGGPDTQYF
TRBV4-2	-	TRBJ2-7	-	17	TGTGCCAGCAGCCAATGGGGCGGAGCGGGCGGGTCCTACGAGCAGTACTTC	CASSQWGGAGGSYEQYF
TRBV24-1	-	TRBJ2-7	-	14	TGTGCCACCAGCGCGACAGGAGGTAGCTACGAGCAGTACTTC	CATSATGGSYEQYF
TRBV6-1	few	TRBJ1-3	TRBD1	15	TGTGCCAGCAGTGAAAGGACAGGGGGAAGAAACACCATATATTTT	CASSERTGGRNTIYF
TRBV9	-	TRBJ1-6	TRBD1	15	TGTGCCAGCAGCGGCCGGGACAGAGATAATTCACCCCTCCACTTT	CASSGRDRDNSPLHF
TRBV6-2/TRBV6-3	few	TRBJ1-2	TRBD1	16	TGTGCCAGCAGTTCCCGGACAGGGGGCGCGAGAGATGGCTACACCTTC	CASSSRTGGARDGYTF
TRBV7-3	few	TRBJ1-1	TRBD1	15	TGTGCCAGCAGCTTACTGGGACAGGGTCACACTGAAGCTTTCTTT	CASSLLGQGHTEAFF
TRBV2	-	TRBJ2-7	-	15	TGTGCCAGCAGTGATGATGGCAAGGAGGGCTACGAGCAGTACTTC	CASSDDGKEGYEQYF
TRBV27	-	TRBJ2-5	-	12	TGTGCCAGCAGCCAAACCACTGGGACCCAGTACTTC	CASSQTTGTQYF
TRBV5-1	-	TRBJ2-5	TRBD1	16	TGCGCCAGCAGCTTGCGAGGACAGGGGGCCTCCGAGACCCAGTACTTC	CASSLRGQGASETQYF
TRBV6-6	-	TRBJ1-4	TRBD1	14	TGTGCCAGCAGTCCTCCGGGACAGGGTAGAAAACTGTTTTTT	CASSPPGQGRKLFF
TRBV19	-	TRBJ1-6	TRBD1	15	TGTGCCAGTAGTGGGGACAGGACTTTTAATTCACCCCTCCACTTT	CASSGDRTFNSPLHF
TRBV7-9	-	TRBJ1-1	TRBD1	16	TGTGCCAGCAGCTCTTCACAGGGGTACGTGAACACTGAAGCTTTCTTT	CASSSSQGYVNTEAFF
TRBV5-1	-	TRBJ2-5	TRBD2	17	TGCGCCAGCAGCTTGGCTTCGCTAGCGGGGAGCCAAGAGACCCAGTACTTC	CASSLASLAGSQETQYF
TRBV18	-	TRBJ1-1	-	13	TGTGCCAGCTCACCCGGGTTGAACACTGAAGCTTTCTTT	CASSPGLNTEAFF
TRBV4-3	-	TRBJ2-1	-	14	TGCGCCAGCAGCCCCCAGGGGATCCTGGGTGAGCAGTTCTTC	CASSPQGILGEQFF
TRBV5-1	-	TRBJ1-2	-	15	TGCGCCAGCAGCTTGTCGACAGGCTCTAACTATGGCTACACCTTC	CASSLSTGSNYGYTF
TRBV9	-	TRBJ1-4	-	14	TGTGCCAGCAGCGTAGGCAGGGGACAAGAAAAACTGTTTTTT	CASSVGRGQEKLFF
TRBV18	-	TRBJ1-2	TRBD1	18	TGTGCCAGCTCACCACGGGCTAACCCGCCAGGGGGCCGAGCTGGCTACACCTTC	CASSPRANPPGGRAGYTF
TRBV7-2	-	TRBJ2-7	TRBD2	15	TGTGCCAGCACTAAGGGGAGCGGGAGATCCTACGAGCAGTACTTC	CASTKGSGRSYEQYF
TRBV7-9	-	TRBJ2-1	TRBD2	14	TGTGCCAGCCGTACTAGCGGGGGACCTAATGAGCAGTTCTTC	CASRTSGGPNEQFF
TRBV11-3	-	TRBJ2-2	-	14	TGTGCCAGCAGCTTAGATCTGGCTCCCGGGGAGCTGTTTTTT	CASSLDLAPGELFF
TRBV29-1	-	TRBJ1-5	-	12	TGCAGCGTTCAGGGTAGCAATCAGCCCCAGCATTTT	CSVQGSNQPQHF
TRBV15	-	TRBJ1-6	-	16	TGTGCCACCAGCAGGGTTACGGGGGTGGGGAATTCACCCCTCCACTTT	CATSRVTGVGNSPLHF
TRBV5-1	-	TRBJ2-4	-	15	TGCGCCAGCAGCTCCTCGACAGTCAACAAAAACATTCAGTACTTC	CASSSSTVNKNIQYF
TRBV29-1	few	TRBJ2-3	-	11	TGCAGCGCCCGGGTCGGAGATACGCAGTATTTT	CSARVGDTQYF
TRBV7-8	-	TRBJ1-2	-	14	TGTGCCAGCAGCTCGCTCCAGGGGAGGGATGGCTACACCTTC	CASSSLQGRDGYTF
TRBV14	-	TRBJ1-1	TRBD1	16	TGTGCCAGCAGCCAAGGGACAGGGGGGTCGAACACTGAAGCTTTCTTT	CASSQGTGGSNTEAFF
TRBV2	-	TRBJ2-3	TRBD1	15	TGTGCCAGCAGTAGACAGGGGATGGGGGCAGATACGCAGTATTTT	CASSRQGMGADTQYF
TRBV19	-	TRBJ1-5	TRBD1	16	TGTGCCAATAGTACGCGACAGGGTCGGAGCAATCAGCCCCAGCATTTT	CANSTRQGRSNQPQHF
TRBV19	-	TRBJ2-1	TRBD2	18	TGTGCCAGTAGTACGCAGGGGGGACTAGCGGTGCCGTACAATGAGCAGTTCTTC	CASSTQGGLAVPYNEQFF
TRBV5-5	-	TRBJ1-1	TRBD1	15	TGTGCCAGCGACTCGGGCAGGGGGTTGAACACTGAAGCTTTCTTT	CASDSGRGLNTEAFF
TRBV19	-	TRBJ1-5	TRBD1	16	TGTGCCAGTAGCATAAATAGGGGGCTGATCAATCAGCCCCAGCATTTT	CASSINRGLINQPQHF
TRBV5-1	-	TRBJ1-4	-	14	TGCGCCAGCAGCTTGGAGGGGCGAAATGAAAAACTGTTTTTT	CASSLEGRNEKLFF
TRBV28	-	TRBJ2-1	TRBD1	15	TGTGCCAGCACCGAGACAGGGTCAAGGGTCAATGAGCAGTTCTTC	CASTETGSRVNEQFF
TRBV21-1	few	TRBJ2-7	-	15	TGTGCCAGCACCCCAGACCGGGACAGGGCACACGAGCAGTACTTC	CASTPDRDRAHEQYF
TRBV18	-	TRBJ2-7	-	16	TGTGCCAGCTCACCCCCCAAGCAGGGGTCTTCTAACGAGCAGTACTTC	CASSPPKQGSSNEQYF